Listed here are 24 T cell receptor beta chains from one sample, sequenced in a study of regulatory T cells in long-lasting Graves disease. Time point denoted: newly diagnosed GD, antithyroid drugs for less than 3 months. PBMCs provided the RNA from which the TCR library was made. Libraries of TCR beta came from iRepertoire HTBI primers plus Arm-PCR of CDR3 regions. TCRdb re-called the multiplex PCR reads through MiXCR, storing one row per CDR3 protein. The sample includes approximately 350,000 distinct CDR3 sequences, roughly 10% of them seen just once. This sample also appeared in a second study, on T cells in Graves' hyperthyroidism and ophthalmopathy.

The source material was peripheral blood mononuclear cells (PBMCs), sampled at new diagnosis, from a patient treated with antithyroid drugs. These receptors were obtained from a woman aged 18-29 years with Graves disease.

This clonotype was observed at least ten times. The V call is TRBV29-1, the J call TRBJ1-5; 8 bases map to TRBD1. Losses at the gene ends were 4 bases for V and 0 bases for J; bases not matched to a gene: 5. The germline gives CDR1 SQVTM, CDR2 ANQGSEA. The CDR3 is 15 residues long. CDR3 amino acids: CSVAGGQDSNQPQHF. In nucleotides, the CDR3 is TGCAGCGTTGCAGGGGGCCAAGATAGCAATCAGCCCCAGCATTTT.

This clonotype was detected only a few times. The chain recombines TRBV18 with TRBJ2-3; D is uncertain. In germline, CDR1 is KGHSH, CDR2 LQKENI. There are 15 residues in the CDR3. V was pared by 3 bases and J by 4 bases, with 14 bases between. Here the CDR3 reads CASSPSIMVADTQYF. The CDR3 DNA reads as TGTGCCAGCTCACCCTCTATAATGGTGGCAGATACGCAGTATTTT.

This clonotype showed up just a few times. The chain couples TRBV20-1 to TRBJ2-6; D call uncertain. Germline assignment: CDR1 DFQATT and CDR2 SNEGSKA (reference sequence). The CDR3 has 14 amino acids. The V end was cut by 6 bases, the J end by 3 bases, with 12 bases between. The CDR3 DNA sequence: TGCAGTGCCAGCCAGCCCTATGGGGCCAACGTCCTGACTTTC. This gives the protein CSASQPYGANVLTF.

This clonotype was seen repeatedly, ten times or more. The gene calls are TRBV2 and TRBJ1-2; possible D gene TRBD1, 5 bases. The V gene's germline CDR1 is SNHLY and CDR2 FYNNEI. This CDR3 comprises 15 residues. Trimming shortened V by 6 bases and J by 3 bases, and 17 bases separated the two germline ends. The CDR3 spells CASSAWGTVYYGYTF. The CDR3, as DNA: TGTGCCAGCAGCGCTTGGGGGACGGTCTACTATGGCTACACCTTC.

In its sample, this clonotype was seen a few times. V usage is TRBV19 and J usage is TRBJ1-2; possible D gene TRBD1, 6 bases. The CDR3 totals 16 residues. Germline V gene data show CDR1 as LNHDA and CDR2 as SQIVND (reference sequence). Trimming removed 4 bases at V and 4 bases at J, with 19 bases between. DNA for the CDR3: TGTGCCAGTAGTACCCTACCCCCAGGGGAACGCTATGGCTACACCTTC. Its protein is CASSTLPPGERYGYTF.

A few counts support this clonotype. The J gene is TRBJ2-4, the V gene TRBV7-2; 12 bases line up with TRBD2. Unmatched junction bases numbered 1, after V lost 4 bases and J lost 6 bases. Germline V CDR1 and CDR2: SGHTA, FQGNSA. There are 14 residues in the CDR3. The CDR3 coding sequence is TGTGCCAGCAGCTCGACTAGCGGGGGAAACATTCAGTACTTC. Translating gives CASSSTSGGNIQYF.

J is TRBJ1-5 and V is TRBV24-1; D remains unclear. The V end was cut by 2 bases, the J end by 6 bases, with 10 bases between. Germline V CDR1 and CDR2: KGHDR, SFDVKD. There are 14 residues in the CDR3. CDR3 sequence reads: CATSDYRVRQPQHF. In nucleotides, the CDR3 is TGTGCCACCAGTGATTATAGGGTTCGTCAGCCCCAGCATTTT.

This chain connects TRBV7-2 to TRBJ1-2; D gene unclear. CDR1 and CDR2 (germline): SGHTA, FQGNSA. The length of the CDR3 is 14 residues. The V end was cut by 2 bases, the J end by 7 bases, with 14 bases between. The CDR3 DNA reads TGTGCCAGCAGCTTAAGGGTTACATATGTTGGCTACACCTTC. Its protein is CASSLRVTYVGYTF.

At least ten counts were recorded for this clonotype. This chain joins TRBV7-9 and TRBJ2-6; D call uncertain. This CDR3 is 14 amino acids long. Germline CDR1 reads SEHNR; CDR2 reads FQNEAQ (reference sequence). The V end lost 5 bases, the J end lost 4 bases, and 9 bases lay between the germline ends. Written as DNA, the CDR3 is TGTGCCAGCAGCCTTGTCCTAGGGGCCAACGTCCTGACTTTC. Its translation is CASSLVLGANVLTF.

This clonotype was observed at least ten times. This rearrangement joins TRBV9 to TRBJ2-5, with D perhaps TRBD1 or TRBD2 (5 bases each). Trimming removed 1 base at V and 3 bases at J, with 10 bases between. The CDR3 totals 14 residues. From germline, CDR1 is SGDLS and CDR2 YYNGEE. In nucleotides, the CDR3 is TGTGCCAGCAGCGTATCGGGGCTGGAAGAGACCCAGTACTTC. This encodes CASSVSGLEETQYF. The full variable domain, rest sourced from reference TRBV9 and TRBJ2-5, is DSGVTQTPKHLITATGQRVTLRCSPRSGDLSVYWYQQSLDQGLQFLIQYYNGEERAKGNILERFSAQQFPDLHSELNLSSLELGDSALYFCASSVSGLEETQYFGPGTRLLVL.

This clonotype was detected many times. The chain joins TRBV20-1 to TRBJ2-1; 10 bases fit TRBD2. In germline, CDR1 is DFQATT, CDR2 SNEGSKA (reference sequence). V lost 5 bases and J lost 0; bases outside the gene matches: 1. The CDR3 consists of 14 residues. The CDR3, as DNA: TGCAGTGCTCGGACTAGCGGCTCCTACAATGAGCAGTTCTTC. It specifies CSARTSGSYNEQFF.

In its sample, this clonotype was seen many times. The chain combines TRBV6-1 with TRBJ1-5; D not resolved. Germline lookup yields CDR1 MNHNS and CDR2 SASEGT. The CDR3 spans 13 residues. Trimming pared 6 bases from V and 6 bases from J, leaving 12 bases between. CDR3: CASSIGGVQPQHF. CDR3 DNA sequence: TGTGCCAGCAGCATAGGTGGGGTTCAGCCCCAGCATTTT.

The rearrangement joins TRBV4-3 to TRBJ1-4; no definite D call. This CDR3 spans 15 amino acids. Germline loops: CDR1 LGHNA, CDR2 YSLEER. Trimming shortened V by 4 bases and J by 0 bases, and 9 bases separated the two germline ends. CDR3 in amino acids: CASSLGGPTNEKLFF. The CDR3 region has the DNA TGCGCCAGCAGCCTAGGAGGGCCAACTAATGAAAAACTGTTTTTT.

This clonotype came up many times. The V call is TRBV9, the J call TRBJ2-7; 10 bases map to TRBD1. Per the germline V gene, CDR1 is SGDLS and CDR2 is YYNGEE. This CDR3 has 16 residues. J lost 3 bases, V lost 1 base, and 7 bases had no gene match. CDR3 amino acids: CASSVTPGQGIYEQYF. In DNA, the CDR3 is TGTGCCAGCAGCGTAACTCCGGGACAGGGGATCTACGAGCAGTACTTC.

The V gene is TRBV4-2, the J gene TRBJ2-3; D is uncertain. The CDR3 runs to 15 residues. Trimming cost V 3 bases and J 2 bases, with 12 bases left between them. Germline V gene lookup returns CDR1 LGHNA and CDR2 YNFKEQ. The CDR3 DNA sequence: TGTGCCAGCAGCCAGGCCGGATTCGTCACAGATACGCAGTATTTT. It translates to CASSQAGFVTDTQYF.

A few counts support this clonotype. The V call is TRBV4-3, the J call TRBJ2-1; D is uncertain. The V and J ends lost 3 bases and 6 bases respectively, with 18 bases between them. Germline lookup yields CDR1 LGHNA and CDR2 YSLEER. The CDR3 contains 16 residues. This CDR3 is CASSQFTAPPSNEQFF. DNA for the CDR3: TGCGCCAGCAGCCAGTTTACGGCCCCCCCTTCCAATGAGCAGTTCTTC.

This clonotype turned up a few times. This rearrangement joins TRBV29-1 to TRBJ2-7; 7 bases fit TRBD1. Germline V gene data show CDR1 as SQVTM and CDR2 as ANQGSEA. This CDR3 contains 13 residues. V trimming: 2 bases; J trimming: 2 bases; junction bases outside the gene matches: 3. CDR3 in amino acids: CSVEFTGAYEQYF. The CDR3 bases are TGCAGCGTTGAATTTACAGGGGCCTACGAGCAGTACTTC.

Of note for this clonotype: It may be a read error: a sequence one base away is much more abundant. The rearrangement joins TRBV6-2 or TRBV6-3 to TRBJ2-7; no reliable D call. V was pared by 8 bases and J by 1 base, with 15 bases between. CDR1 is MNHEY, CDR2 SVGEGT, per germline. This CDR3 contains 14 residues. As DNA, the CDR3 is TGTGCCAGCGCCGAGATCGGCCAGTCCTACGAGCAGTACTTC. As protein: CASAEIGQSYEQYF.

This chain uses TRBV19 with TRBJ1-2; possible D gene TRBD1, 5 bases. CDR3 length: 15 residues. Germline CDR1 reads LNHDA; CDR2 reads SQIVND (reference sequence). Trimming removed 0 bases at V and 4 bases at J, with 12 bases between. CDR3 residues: CASSIDAGPGYGYTF. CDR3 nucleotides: TGTGCCAGTAGTATAGATGCGGGACCCGGCTATGGCTACACCTTC. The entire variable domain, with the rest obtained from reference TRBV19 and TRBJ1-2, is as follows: DGGITQSPKYLFRKEGQNVTLSCEQNLNHDAMYWYRQDPGQGLRLIYYSQIVNDFQKGDIAEGYSVSREKKESFPLTVTSAQKNPTAFYLCASSIDAGPGYGYTFGSGTRLTVV.

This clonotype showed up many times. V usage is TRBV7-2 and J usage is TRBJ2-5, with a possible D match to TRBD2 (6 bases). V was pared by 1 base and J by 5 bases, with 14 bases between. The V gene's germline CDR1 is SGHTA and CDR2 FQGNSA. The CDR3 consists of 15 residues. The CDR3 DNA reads TGTGCCAGCAGCTTAGTTGGGACTGGCATGGAGACCCAGTACTTC. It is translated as CASSLVGTGMETQYF.

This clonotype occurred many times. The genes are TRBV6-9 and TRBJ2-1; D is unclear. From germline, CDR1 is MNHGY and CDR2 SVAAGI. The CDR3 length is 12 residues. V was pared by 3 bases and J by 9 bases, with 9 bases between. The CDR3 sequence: CASSYPAPEQFF. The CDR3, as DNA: TGTGCCAGCAGTTACCCCGCCCCTGAGCAGTTCTTC.

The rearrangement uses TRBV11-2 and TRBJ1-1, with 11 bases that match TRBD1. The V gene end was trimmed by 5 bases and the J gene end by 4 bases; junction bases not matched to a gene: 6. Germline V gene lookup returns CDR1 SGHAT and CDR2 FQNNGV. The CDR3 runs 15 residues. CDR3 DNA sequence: TGTGCCAGCAGCCTTCGGACAGGGGGCAGCACTGAAGCTTTCTTT. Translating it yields CASSLRTGGSTEAFF.

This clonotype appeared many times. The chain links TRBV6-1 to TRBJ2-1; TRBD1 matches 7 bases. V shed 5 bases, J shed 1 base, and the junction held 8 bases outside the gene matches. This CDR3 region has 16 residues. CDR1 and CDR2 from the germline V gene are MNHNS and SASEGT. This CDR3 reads CASSLKGASSYNEQFF. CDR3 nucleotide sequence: TGTGCCAGCAGTCTTAAGGGGGCGAGTTCCTACAATGAGCAGTTCTTC.

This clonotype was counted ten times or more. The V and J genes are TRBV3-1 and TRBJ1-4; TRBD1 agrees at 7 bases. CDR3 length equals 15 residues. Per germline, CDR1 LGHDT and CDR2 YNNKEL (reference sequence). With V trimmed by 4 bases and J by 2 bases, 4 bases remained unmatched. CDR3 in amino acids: CASSRQTGTNEKLFF. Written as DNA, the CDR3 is TGTGCCAGCAGCCGACAGACAGGGACTAATGAAAAACTGTTTTTT.